This T cell receptor (beta chain) was observed in a study of beta chain features in type 1 diabetes. Notes on this clone: Its target is unknown.

Study-wide points: Among patients, naive, central memory and Treg TCRB repertoires appeared more similar than among healthy donors. Across all four CD4+ subsets, people with type 1 diabetes showed modestly shorter TCRB CDR3s. The influence of HLA type on TCRB rearrangement stayed undetermined.

Reverse transcription of all isolated RNA meant that expressed TCRB transcripts were sequenced. Sequencing was performed with immunoSEQ multiplex PCR; in TCRdb, only in-frame clones are kept and a portion is missing. The repertoire has 640,000 or so clones, roughly 13% of them found once; the top ten carry 0.03% to 0.04%. The CDR3 is made up of 13 amino acids. V lost 5 bases to trimming and J lost 4 bases, with 9 bases between them. The germline gives CDR1 SNHLY, CDR2 FYNNEI. The rearrangement links TRBV2 to TRBJ2-1, with D possibly being TRBD1 (6 bases). This receptor was obtained from a young man with type 1 diabetes. The sample taken for sequencing was naive CD4+ T cells from blood. The CDR3 here is CASSRTGYNEQFF. The CDR3 coding sequence is TGTGCCAGCAGTAGAACAGGGTACAATGAGCAGTTCTTC.